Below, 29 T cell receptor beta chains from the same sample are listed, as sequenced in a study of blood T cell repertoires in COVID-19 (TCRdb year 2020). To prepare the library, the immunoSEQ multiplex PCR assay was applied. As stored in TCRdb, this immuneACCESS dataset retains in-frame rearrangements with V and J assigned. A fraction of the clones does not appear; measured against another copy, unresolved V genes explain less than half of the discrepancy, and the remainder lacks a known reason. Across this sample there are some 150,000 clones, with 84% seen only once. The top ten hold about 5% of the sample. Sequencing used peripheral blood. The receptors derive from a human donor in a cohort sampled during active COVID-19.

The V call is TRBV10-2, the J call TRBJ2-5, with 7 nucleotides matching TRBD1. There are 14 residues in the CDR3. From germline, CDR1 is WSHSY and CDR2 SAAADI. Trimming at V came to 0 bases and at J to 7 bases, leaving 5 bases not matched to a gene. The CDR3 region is CASSESKGAWTQYF. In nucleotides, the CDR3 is TGCGCCAGCAGTGAGTCGAAGGGGGCCTGGACCCAGTACTTC.

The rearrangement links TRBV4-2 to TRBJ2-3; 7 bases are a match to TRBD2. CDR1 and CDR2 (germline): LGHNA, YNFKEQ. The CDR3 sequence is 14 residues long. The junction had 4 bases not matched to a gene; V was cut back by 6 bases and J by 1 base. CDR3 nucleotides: TGTGCCAGCAGTTTTGGGGGGGGCACAGATACGCAGTATTTT. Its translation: CASSFGGGTDTQYF.

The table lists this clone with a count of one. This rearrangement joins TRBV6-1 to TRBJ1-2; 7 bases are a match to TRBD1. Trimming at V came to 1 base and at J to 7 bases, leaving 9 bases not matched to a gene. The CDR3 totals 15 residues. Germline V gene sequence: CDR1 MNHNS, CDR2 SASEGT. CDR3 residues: CASSEVGRGLSGYTF. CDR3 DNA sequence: TGTGCCAGCAGTGAAGTGGGCAGGGGGTTGTCTGGCTACACCTTC.

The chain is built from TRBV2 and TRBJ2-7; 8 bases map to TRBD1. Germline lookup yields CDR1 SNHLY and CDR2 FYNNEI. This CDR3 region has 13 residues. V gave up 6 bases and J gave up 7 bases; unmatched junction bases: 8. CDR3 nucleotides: TGTGCCAGCAGGGCCGGGACAGGAGGGGAGCAGTACTTC. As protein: CASRAGTGGEQYF.

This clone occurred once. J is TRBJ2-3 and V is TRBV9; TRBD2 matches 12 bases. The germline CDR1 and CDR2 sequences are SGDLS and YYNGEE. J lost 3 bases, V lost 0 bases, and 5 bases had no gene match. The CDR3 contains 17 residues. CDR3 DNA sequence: TGTGCCAGCAGCGTAGGACTAGCGGGGGAGGGAACAGATACGCAGTATTTT. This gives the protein CASSVGLAGEGTDTQYF.

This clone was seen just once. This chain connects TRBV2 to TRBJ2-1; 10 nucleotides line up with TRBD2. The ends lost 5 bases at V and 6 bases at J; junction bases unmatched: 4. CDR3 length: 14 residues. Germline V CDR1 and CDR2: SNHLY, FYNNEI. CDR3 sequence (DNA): TGTGCCAGCAGTCGACTAGCGGGTGGCAATGAGCAGTTCTTC. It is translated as CASSRLAGGNEQFF.

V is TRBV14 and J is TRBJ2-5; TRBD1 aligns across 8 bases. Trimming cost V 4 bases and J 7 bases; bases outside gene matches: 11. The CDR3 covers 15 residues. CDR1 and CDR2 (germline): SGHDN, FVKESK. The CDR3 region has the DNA TGTGCCAGCAGCCCTACGACAGGGGCAAAAACGACCCAGTACTTC. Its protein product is CASSPTTGAKTTQYF.

CDR3 coding DNA: TGCGCCAGCAGCCAAGTCTCGGGAGTTACCCACGAGCAGTACTTC. Amino acids: CASSQVSGVTHEQYF. The chain links TRBV4-1 to TRBJ2-7, with D possibly TRBD2 on 6 matching bases. This CDR3 region has 15 residues. V was trimmed by 1 base and J by 5 bases, leaving 15 bases between them. The germline gives CDR1 MGHRA, CDR2 YSYEKL.

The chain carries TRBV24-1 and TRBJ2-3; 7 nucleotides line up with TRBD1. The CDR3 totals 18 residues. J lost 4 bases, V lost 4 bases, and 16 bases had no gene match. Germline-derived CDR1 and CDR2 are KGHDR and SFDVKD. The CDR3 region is CATSESERQGLSADTQYF. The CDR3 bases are TGTGCCACCAGTGAGTCTGAGAGACAGGGATTGAGTGCAGATACGCAGTATTTT.

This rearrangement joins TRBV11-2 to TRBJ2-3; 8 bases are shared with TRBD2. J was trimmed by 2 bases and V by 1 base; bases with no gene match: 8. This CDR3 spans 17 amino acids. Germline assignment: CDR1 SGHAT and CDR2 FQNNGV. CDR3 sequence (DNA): TGTGCCAGCAGCTTAGGGCGTTTTAGCGGGGCCACAGATACGCAGTATTTT. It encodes CASSLGRFSGATDTQYF. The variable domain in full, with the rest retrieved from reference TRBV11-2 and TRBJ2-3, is EAGVAQSPRYKIIEKRQSVAFWCNPISGHATLYWYQQILGQGPKLLIQFQNNGVVDDSQLPKDRFSAERLKGVDSTLKIQPAKLEDSAVYLCASSLGRFSGATDTQYFGPGTRLTVL.

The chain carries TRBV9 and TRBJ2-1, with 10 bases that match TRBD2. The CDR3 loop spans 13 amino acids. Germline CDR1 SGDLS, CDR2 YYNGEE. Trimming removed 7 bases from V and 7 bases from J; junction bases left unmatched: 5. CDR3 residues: CASQPSGGNEQFF. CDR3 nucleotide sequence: TGTGCCAGCCAGCCTAGCGGGGGTAATGAGCAGTTCTTC.

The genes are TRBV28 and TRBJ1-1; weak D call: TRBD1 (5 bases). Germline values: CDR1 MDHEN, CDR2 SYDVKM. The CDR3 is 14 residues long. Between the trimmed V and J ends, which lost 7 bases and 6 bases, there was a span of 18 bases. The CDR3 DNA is TGTGCCAGCACTGAGGCCGCAGGGTTTCCTGAAGCTTTCTTT. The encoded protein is CASTEAAGFPEAFF.

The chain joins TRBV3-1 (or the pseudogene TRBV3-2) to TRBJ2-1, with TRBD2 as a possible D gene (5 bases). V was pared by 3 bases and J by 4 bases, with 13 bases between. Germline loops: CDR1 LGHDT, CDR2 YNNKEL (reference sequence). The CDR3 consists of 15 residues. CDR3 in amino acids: CASSHSQRLYNEQFF. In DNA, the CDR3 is TGTGCCAGCAGCCATTCTCAGCGGCTATACAATGAGCAGTTCTTC.

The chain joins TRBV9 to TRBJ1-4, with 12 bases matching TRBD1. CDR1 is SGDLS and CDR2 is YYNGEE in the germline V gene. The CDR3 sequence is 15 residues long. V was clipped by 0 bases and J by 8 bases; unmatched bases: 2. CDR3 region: CASSVEGQGAEKLFF. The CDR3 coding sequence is TGTGCCAGCAGCGTAGAGGGACAGGGGGCCGAAAAACTGTTTTTT.

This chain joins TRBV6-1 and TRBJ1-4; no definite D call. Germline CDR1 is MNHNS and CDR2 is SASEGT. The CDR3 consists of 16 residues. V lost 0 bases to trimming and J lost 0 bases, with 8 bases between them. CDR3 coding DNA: TGTGCCAGCAGTGAAGCGTACCGAGCAACTAATGAAAAACTGTTTTTT. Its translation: CASSEAYRATNEKLFF.

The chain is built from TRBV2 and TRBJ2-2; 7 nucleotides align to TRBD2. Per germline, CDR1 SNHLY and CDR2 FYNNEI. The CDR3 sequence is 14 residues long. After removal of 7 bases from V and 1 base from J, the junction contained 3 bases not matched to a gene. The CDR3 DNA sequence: TGTGCCAGCATCGAGCGGGAGAACACCGGGGAGCTGTTTTTT. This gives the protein CASIERENTGELFF.

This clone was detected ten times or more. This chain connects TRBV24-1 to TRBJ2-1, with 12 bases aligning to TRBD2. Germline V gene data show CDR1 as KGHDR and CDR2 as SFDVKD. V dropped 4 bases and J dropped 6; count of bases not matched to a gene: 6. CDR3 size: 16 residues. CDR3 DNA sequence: TGTGCCACCAGTGAGGCGACTAGCGGGAGTCGCAATGAGCAGTTCTTC. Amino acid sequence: CATSEATSGSRNEQFF.

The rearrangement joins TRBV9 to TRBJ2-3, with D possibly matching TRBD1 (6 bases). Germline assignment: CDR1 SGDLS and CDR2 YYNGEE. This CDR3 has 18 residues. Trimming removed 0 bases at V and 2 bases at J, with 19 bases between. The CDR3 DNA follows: TGTGCCAGCAGCGTAGGCGGTTTGAGGGGGTTCTTCACAGATACGCAGTATTTT. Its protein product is CASSVGGLRGFFTDTQYF. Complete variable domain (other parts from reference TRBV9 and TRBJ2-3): DSGVTQTPKHLITATGQRVTLRCSPRSGDLSVYWYQQSLDQGLQFLIQYYNGEERAKGNILERFSAQQFPDLHSELNLSSLELGDSALYFCASSVGGLRGFFTDTQYFGPGTRLTVL.

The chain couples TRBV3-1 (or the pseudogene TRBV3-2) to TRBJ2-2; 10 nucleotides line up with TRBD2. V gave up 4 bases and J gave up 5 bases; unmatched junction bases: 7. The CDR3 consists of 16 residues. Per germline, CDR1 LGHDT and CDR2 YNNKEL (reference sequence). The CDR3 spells CASSPWASGSTGELFF. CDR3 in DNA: TGTGCCAGCAGCCCATGGGCTAGCGGGAGTACCGGGGAGCTGTTTTTT.

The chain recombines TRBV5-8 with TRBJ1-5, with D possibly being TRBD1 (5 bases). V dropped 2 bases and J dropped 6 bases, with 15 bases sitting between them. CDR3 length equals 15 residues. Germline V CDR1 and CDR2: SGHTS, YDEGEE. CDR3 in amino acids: CASSLQETKAQPQHF. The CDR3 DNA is TGTGCCAGCAGCTTACAGGAGACCAAGGCTCAGCCCCAGCATTTT.

The CDR3, as DNA: TGTGCCAGCAGTGAACAGGGGGGCACCGGGGAGCTGTTTTTT. It yields the protein CASSEQGGTGELFF. The chain has TRBV6-4 and TRBJ2-2, with 8 bases matching TRBD1. The V gene end was trimmed by 3 bases and the J gene end by 4 bases; junction bases not matched to a gene: 1. There are 14 residues in the CDR3. Germline V gene sequence: CDR1 MRHNA, CDR2 SNTAGT.

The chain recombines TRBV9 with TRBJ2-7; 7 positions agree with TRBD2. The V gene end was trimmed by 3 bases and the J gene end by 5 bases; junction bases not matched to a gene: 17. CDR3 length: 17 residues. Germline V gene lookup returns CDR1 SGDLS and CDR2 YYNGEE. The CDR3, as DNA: TGTGCCAGCAGCGAGGGGCGCGGGGGAAGCATACCCGACGAGCAGTACTTC. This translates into CASSEGRGGSIPDEQYF. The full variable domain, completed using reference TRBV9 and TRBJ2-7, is DSGVTQTPKHLITATGQRVTLRCSPRSGDLSVYWYQQSLDQGLQFLIQYYNGEERAKGNILERFSAQQFPDLHSELNLSSLELGDSALYFCASSEGRGGSIPDEQYFGPGTRLTVT.

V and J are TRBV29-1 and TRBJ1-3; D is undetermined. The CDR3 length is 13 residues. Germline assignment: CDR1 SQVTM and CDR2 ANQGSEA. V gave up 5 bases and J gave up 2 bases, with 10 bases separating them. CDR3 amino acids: CSVKSRPGNTIYF. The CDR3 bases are TGCAGCGTTAAGTCGCGTCCTGGAAACACCATATATTTT.

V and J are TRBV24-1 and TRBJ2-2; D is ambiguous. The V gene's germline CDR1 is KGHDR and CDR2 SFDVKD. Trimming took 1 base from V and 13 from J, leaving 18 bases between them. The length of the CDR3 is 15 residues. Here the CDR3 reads CATSDFSDPARGLFF. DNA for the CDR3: TGTGCCACCAGTGATTTCTCAGACCCAGCCCGCGGGCTGTTTTTT.

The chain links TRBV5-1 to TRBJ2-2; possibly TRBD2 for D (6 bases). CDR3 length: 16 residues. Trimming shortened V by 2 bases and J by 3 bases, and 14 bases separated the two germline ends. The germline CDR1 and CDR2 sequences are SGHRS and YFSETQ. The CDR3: CASSLTTSPDTGELFF. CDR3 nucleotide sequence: TGCGCCAGCAGCTTAACTACTAGCCCCGACACCGGGGAGCTGTTTTTT.

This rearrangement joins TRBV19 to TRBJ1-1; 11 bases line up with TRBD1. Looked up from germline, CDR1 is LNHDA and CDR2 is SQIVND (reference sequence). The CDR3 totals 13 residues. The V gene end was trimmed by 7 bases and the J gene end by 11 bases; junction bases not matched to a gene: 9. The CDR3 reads CASMGTGGIWAFF. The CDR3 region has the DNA TGTGCCAGTATGGGGACAGGGGGAATATGGGCTTTCTTT.

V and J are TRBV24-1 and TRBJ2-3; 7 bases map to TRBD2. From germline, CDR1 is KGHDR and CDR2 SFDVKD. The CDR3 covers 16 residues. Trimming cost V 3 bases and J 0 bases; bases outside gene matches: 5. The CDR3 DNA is TGTGCCACCAGTGATCCTCCAGCGGGAAGCACAGATACGCAGTATTTT. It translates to CATSDPPAGSTDTQYF.

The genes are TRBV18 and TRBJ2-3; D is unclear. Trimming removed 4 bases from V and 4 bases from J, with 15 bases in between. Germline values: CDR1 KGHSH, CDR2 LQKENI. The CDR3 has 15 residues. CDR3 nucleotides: TGTGCCAGCTCACGCGGCCCTCAGCCCCCAGATACGCAGTATTTT. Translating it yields CASSRGPQPPDTQYF.

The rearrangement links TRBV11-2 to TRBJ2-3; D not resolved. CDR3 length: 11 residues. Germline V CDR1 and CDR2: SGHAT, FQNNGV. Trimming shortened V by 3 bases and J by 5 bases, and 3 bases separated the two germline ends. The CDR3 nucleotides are TGTGCCAGCAGCTTTAGAGATACGCAGTATTTT. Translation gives CASSFRDTQYF.